This T cell receptor beta chain emerged from a study of blood T cell repertoires in COVID-19. Study processing details: The authors estimated nucleated cell counts from reference gene primer amplification. Libraries were prepared by immunoSEQ multiplex PCR; TCRdb keeps only in-frame clonotypes and omits some of them. The DNA gave D and trimming, while V, J and clone size come from that table. This sample has over 250,000 clones, with about four fifths found just once. Per the germline V gene, CDR1 is MNHEY and CDR2 is SVGAGI. The CDR3 covers 15 residues. Trimming took 0 bases from V and 0 from J, leaving 9 bases between them. In its sample, this clone was seen once.

The receptor was derived from a man aged 35-49 years who had been exposed to COVID-19. The source material was PBMCs or T cells enriched from blood (not recorded which). This sequence joins TRBV6-5 and TRBJ2-7; D perhaps matches TRBD1 (6 bases). The CDR3 region is CASSYSNRDSYEQYF. The CDR3, as DNA: TGTGCCAGCAGTTACTCGAACAGGGACTCCTACGAGCAGTACTTC.